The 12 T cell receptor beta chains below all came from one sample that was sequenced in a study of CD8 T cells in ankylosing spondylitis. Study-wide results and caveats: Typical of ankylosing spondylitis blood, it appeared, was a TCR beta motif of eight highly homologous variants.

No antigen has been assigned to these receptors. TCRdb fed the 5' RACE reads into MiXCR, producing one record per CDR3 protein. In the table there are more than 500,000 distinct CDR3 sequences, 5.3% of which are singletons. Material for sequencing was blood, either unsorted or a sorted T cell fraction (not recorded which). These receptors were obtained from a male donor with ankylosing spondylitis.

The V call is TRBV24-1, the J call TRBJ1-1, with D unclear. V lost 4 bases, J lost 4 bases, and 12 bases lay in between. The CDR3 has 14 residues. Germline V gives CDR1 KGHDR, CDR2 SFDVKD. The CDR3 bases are TGTGCCACCAGTGAACACGGAGGCTCCACTGAAGCTTTCTTT. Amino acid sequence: CATSEHGGSTEAFF.

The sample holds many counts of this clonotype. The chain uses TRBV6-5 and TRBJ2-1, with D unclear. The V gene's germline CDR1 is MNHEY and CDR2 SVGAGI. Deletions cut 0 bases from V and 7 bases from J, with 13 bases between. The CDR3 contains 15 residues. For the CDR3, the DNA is TGTGCCAGCAGTTACTCGAACCTAGTAGGGAATGAGCAGTTCTTC. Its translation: CASSYSNLVGNEQFF.

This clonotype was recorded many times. The CDR3 reads CSTLQGGNEKLFF. CDR3 DNA sequence: TGCAGCACTCTACAGGGTGGGAATGAAAAACTGTTTTTT. The rearrangement links TRBV29-1 to TRBJ1-4, with D maybe TRBD1 (6 bases). Trimming left V 8 bases short and J 5 bases short, with 15 bases between. Germline V gives CDR1 SQVTM, CDR2 ANQGSEA. This CDR3 spans 13 amino acids.

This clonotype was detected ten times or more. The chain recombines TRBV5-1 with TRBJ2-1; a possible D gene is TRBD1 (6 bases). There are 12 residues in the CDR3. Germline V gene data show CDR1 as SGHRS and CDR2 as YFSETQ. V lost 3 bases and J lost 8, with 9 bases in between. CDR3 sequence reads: CASSSTGDEQFF. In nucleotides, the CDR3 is TGCGCCAGCAGCTCGACAGGAGATGAGCAGTTCTTC. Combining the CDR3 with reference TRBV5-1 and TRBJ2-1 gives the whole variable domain KAGVTQTPRYLIKTRGQQVTLSCSPISGHRSVSWYQQTPGQGLQFLFEYFSETQRNKGNFPGRFSGRQFSNSRSEMNVSTLELGDSALYLCASSSTGDEQFFGPGTRLTVL.

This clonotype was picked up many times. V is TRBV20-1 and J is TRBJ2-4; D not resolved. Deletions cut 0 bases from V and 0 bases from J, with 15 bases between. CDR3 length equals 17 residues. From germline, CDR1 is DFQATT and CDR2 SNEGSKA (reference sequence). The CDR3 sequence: CSARDPEKPSAKNIQYF. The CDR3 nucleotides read TGCAGTGCTAGAGACCCGGAGAAGCCGTCAGCCAAAAACATTCAGTACTTC.

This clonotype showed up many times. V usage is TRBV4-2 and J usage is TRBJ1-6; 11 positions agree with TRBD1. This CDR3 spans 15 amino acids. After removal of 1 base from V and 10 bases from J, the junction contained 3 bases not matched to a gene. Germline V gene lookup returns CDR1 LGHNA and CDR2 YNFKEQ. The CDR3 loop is CASSQGTGGGSPLHF. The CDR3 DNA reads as TGTGCCAGCAGCCAAGGGACAGGGGGCGGCTCACCCCTCCACTTT.

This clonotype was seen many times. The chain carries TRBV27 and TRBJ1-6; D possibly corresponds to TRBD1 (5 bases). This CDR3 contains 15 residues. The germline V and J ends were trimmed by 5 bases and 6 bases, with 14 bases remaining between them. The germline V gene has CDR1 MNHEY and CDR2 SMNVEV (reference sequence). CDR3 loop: CASSVLQAFNSPLHF. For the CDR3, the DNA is TGTGCCAGCAGTGTATTACAGGCCTTTAATTCACCCCTCCACTTT.

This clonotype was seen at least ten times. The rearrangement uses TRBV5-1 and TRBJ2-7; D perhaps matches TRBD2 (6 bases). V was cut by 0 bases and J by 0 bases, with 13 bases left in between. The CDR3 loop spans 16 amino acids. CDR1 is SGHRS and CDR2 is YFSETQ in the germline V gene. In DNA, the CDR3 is TGCGCCAGCAGCTTGGGGTATGGGACTGGCTCCTACGAGCAGTACTTC. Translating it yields CASSLGYGTGSYEQYF.

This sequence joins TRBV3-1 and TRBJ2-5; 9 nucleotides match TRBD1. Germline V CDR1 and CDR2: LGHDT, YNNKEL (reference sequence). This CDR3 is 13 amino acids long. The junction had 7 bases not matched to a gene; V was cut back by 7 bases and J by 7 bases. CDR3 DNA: TGTGCCAGCAAGGGACAGGGTCTGCTGACCCAGTACTTC. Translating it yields CASKGQGLLTQYF.

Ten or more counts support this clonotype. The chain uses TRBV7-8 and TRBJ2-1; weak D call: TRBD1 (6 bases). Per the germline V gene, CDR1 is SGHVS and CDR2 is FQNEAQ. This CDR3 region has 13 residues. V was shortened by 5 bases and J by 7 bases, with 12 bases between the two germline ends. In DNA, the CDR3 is TGTGCCAGCAGCATTAGAGGGGGAAATGAGCAGTTCTTC. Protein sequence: CASSIRGGNEQFF. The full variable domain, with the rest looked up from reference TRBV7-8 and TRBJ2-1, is GAGVSQSPRYKVAKRGQDVALRCDPISGHVSLFWYQQALGQGPEFLTYFQNEAQLDKSGLPSDRFFAERPEGSVSTLKIQRTQQEDSAVYLCASSIRGGNEQFFGPGTRLTVL.

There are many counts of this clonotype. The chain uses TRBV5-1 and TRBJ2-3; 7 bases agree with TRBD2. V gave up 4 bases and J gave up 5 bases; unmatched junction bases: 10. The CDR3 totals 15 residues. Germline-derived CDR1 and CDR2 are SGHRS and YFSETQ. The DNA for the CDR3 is TGCGCCAGCAGCCGGTCTGGGAGCGGGATAGATACGCAGTATTTT. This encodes CASSRSGSGIDTQYF.

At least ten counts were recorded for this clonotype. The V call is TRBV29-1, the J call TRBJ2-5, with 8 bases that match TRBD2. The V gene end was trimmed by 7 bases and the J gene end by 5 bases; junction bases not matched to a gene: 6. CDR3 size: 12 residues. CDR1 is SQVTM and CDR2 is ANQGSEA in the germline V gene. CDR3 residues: CSATGGTETQYF. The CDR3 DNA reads TGCAGCGCCACGGGGGGGACTGAGACCCAGTACTTC.